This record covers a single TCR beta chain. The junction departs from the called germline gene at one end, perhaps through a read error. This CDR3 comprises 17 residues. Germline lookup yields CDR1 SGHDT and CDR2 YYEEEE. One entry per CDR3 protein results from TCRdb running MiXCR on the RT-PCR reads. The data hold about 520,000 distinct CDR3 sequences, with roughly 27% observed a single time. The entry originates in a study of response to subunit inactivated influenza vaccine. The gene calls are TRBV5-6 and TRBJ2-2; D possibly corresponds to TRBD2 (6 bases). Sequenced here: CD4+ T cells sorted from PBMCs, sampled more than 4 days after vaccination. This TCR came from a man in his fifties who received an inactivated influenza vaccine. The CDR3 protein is CASSSGGRLSNTVELFF. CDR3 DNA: TGTGCCAGCAGTTCTGGAGGGCGGCTTTCGAACACCGTGGAGCTGTTTTTT.